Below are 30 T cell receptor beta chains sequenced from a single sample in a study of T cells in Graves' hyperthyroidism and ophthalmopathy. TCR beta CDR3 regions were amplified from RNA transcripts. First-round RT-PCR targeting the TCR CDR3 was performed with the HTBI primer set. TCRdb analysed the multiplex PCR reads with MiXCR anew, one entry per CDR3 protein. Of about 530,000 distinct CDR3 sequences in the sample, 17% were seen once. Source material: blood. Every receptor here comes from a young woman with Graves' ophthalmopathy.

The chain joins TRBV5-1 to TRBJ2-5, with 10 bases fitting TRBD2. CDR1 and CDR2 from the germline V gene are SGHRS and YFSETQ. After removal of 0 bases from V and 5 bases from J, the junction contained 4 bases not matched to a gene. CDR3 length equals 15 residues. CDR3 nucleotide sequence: TGCGCCAGCAGCTTGGCCTTACTAGCGGGGGAGACCCAGTACTTC. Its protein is CASSLALLAGETQYF.

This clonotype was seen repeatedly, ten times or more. DNA of the CDR3: TGTGCCAGCAGCTCAGGGGGCAACGGTCAGCCCCAGCATTTT. Protein product: CASSSGGNGQPQHF. The chain joins TRBV28 to TRBJ1-5; 8 bases are a match to TRBD1. J gave up 6 bases and V 6 bases, and 7 bases lay outside the gene matches. This CDR3 contains 14 residues. Germline-derived CDR1 and CDR2 are MDHEN and SYDVKM.

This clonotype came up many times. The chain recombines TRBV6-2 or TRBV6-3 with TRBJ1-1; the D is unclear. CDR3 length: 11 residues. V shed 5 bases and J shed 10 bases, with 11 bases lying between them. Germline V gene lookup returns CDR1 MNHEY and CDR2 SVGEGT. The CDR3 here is CASSEALGAFF. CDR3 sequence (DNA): TGTGCCAGCAGTGAGGCCCTGGGAGCTTTCTTT.

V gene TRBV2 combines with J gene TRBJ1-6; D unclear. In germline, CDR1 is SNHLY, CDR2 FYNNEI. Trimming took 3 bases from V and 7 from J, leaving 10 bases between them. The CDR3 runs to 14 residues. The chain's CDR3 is CASSEEGGNSPLHF. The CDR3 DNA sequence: TGTGCCAGCAGTGAGGAGGGTGGCAATTCACCCCTCCACTTT.

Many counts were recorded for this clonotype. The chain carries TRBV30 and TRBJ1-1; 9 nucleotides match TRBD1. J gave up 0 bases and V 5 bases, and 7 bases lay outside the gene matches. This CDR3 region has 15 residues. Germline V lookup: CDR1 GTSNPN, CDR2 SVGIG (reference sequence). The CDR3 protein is CAWDPGTGMNTEAFF. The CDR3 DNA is TGTGCCTGGGATCCGGGGACAGGGATGAACACTGAAGCTTTCTTT.

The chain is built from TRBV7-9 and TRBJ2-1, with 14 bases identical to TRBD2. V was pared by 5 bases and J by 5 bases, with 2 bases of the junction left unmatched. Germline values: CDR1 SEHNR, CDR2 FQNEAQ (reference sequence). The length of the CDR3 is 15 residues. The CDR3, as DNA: TGTGCCAGCAGCATGGGACTAGCGGGGGACAATGAGCAGTTCTTC. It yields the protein CASSMGLAGDNEQFF.

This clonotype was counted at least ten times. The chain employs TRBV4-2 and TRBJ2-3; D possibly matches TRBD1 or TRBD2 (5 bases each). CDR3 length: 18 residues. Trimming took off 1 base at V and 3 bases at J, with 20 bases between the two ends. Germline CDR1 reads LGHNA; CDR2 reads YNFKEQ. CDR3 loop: CASSQGENGARTTDTQYF. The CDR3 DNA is TGTGCCAGCAGCCAAGGGGAAAACGGGGCGAGGACGACAGATACGCAGTATTTT.

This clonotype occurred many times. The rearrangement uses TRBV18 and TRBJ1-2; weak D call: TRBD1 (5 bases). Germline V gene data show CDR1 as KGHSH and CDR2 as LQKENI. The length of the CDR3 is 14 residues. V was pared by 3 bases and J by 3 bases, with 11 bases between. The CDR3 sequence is CASSPEQGYYGYTF. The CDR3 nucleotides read TGTGCCAGCTCACCGGAGCAGGGCTACTATGGCTACACCTTC. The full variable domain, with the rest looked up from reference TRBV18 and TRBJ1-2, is NAGVMQNPRHLVRRRGQEARLRCSPMKGHSHVYWYRQLPEEGLKFMVYLQKENIIDESGMPKERFSAEFPKEGPSILRIQQVVRGDSAAYFCASSPEQGYYGYTFGSGTRLTVV.

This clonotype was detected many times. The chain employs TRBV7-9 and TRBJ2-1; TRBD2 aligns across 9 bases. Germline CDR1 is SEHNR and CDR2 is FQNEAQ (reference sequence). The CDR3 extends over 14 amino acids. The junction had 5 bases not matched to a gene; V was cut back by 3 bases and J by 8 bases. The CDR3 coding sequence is TGTGCCAGCAGCTTGCCTAGCGGGGTCTATGAGCAGTTCTTC. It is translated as CASSLPSGVYEQFF.

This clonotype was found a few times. The CDR3 loop reads CASSQDGFSYNEQFF. Written as DNA, the CDR3 is TGCGCCAGCAGCCAAGACGGATTCTCCTACAATGAGCAGTTCTTC. V and J are TRBV4-3 and TRBJ2-1; D unresolved. The CDR3 covers 15 residues. Between the trimmed V and J ends, which lost 0 bases and 0 bases, there was a span of 6 bases. CDR1 is LGHNA, CDR2 YSLEER, per germline.

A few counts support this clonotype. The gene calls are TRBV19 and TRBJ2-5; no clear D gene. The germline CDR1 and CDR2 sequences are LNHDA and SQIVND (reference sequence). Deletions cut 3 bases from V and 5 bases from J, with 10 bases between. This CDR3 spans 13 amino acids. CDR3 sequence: CASSISGRETQYF. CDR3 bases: TGTGCCAGTAGTATCTCCGGGCGTGAGACCCAGTACTTC.

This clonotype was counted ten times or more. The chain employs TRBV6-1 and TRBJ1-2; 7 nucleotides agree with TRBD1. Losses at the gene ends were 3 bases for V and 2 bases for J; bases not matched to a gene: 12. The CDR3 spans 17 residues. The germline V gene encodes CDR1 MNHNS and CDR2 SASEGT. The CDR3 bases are TGTGCCAGCAGTGAGGGACCGGAGACAGGGTTGAACTATGGCTACACCTTC. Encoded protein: CASSEGPETGLNYGYTF.

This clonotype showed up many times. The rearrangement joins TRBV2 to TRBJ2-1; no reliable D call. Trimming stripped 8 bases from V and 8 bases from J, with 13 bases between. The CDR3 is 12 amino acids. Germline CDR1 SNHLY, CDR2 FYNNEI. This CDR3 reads CASHPFPDEQFF. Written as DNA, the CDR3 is TGTGCCAGCCATCCCTTCCCCGATGAGCAGTTCTTC. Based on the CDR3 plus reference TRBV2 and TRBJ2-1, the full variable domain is EPEVTQTPSHQVTQMGQEVILRCVPISNHLYFYWYRQILGQKVEFLVSFYNNEISEKSEIFDDQFSVERPDGSNFTLKIRSTKLEDSAMYFCASHPFPDEQFFGPGTRLTVL.

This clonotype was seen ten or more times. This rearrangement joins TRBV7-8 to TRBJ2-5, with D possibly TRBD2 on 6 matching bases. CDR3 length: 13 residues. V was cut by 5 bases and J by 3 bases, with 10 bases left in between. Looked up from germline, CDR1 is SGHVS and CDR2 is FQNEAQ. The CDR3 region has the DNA TGTGCCAGCAGCGAGAGACTAGAAGAGACCCAGTACTTC. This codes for CASSERLEETQYF.

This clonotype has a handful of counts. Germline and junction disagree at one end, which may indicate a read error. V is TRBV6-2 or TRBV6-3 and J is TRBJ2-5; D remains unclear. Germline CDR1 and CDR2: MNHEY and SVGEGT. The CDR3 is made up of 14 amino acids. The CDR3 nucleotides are TGTGCCAGCAGCGCAACGCCGTACCAAGGGACCCAGTACTTC. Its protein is CASSATPYQGTQYF.

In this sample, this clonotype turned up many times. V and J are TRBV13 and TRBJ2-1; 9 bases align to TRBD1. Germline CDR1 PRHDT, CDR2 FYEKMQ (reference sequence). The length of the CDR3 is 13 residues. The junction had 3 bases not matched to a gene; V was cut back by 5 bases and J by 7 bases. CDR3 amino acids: CASSPDRGNEQFF. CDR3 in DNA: TGTGCCAGCAGCCCGGACAGGGGTAATGAGCAGTTCTTC.

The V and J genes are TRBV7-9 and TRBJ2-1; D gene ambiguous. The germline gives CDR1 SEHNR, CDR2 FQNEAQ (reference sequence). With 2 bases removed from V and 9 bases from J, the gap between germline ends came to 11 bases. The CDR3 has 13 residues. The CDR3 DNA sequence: TGTGCCAGCAGCTTATCCCCGGGTCCTGAGCAGTTCTTC. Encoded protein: CASSLSPGPEQFF.

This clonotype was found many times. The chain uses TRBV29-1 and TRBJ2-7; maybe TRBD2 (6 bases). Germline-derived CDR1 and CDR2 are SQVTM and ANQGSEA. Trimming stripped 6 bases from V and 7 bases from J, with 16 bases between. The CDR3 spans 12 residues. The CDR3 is CSVDSWAGEQYF. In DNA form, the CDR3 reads TGCAGCGTGGATAGTTGGGCGGGGGAGCAGTACTTC.

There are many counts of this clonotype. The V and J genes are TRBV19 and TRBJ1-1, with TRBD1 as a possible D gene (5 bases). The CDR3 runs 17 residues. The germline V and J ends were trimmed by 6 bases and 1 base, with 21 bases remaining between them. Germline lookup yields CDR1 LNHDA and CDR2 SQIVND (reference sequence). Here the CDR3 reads CASSSTRREVKNTEAFF. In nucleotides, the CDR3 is TGTGCCAGTAGCTCCACCCGCAGGGAGGTAAAGAACACTGAAGCTTTCTTT.

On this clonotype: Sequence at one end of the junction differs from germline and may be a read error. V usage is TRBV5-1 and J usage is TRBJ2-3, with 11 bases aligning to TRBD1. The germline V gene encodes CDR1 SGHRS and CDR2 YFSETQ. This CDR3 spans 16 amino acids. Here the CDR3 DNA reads TGCCCCAGCAGCGTTGGGGGGACAGGGGGTGCAGATACGCAGTATTTT. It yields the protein CPSSVGGTGGADTQYF.

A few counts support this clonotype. DNA for the CDR3: TGTGCCAGCAGCTCTGGAGGTTGGTGGGCAGGTGAAAAACTGTTTTTT. As protein: CASSSGGWWAGEKLFF. The J gene is TRBJ1-4, the V gene TRBV28; unclear D gene. Germline-derived CDR1 and CDR2 are MDHEN and SYDVKM. V gave up 6 bases and J gave up 7 bases, with 21 bases separating them. There are 16 residues in the CDR3.

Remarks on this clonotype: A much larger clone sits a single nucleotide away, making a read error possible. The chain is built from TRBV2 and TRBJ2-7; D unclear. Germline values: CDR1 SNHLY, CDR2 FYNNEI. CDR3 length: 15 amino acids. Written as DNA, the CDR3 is TGTGCCAGCAGTGAAGTCGTACGCCACTCCTACGAGCGGTACTTC. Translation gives CASSEVVRHSYERYF.

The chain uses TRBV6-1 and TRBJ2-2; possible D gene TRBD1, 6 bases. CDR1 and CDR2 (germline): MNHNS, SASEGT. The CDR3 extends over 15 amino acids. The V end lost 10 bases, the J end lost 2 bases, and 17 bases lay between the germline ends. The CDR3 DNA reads TGTGCCATCAACTCGGACAGCTCTAACACCGGGGAGCTGTTTTTT. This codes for CAINSDSSNTGELFF.

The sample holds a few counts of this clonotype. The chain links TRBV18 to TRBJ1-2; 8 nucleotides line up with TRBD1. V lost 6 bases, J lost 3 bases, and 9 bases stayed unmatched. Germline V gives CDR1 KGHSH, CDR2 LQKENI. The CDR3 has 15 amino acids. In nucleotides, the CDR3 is TGTGCCAGCTCCCCCCCAGGGGGCGTTGACTATGGCTACACCTTC. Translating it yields CASSPPGGVDYGYTF.

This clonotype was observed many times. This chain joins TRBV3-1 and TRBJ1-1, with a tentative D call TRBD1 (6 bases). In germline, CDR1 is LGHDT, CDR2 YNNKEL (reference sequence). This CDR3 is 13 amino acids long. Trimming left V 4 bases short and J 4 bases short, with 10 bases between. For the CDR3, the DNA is TGTGCCAGCAGCCCACGACAGGCCACTGAAGCTTTCTTT. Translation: CASSPRQATEAFF.

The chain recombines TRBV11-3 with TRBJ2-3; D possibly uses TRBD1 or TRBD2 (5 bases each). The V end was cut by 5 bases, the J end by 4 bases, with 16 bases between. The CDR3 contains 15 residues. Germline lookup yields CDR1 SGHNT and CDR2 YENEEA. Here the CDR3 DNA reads TGTGCCAGCAGCGGTGGGGGTAGAGTCGCAGATACGCAGTATTTT. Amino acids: CASSGGGRVADTQYF. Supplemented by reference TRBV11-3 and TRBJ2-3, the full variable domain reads EAGVVQSPRYKIIEKKQPVAFWCNPISGHNTLYWYLQNLGQGPELLIRYENEEAVDDSQLPKDRFSAERLKGVDSTLKIQPAELGDSAVYLCASSGGGRVADTQYFGPGTRLTVL.

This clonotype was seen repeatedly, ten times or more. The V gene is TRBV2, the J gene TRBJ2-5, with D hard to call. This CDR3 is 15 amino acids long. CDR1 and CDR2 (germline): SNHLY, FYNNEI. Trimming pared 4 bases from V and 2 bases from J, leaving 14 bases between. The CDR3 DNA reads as TGTGCCAGCAGTGCGCGGCTCGCAGCTCAAGAGACCCAGTACTTC. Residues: CASSARLAAQETQYF. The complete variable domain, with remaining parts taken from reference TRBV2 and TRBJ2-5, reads EPEVTQTPSHQVTQMGQEVILRCVPISNHLYFYWYRQILGQKVEFLVSFYNNEISEKSEIFDDQFSVERPDGSNFTLKIRSTKLEDSAMYFCASSARLAAQETQYFGPGTRLLVL.

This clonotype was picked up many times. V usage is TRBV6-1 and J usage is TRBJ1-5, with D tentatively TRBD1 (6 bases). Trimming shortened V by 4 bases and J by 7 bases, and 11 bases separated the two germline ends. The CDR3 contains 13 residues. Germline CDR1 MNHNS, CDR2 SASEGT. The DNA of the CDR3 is TGTGCCAGCAGTGCGAGGGGGGGCCAGCCCCAGCATTTT. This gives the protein CASSARGGQPQHF.

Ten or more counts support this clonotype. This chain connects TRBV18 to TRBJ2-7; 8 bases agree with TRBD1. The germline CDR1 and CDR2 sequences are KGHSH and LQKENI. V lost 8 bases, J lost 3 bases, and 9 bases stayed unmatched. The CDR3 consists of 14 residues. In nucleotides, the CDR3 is TGTGCCAGCAGTCCTCGGACAGGGTACTACGAGCAGTACTTC. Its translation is CASSPRTGYYEQYF.

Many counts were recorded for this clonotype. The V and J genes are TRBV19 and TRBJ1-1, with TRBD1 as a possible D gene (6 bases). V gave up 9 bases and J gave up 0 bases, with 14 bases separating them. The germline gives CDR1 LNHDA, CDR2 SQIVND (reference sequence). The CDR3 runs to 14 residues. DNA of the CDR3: TGTGCCAGCAGCATAGGACAGTTGAACACTGAAGCTTTCTTT. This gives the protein CASSIGQLNTEAFF.